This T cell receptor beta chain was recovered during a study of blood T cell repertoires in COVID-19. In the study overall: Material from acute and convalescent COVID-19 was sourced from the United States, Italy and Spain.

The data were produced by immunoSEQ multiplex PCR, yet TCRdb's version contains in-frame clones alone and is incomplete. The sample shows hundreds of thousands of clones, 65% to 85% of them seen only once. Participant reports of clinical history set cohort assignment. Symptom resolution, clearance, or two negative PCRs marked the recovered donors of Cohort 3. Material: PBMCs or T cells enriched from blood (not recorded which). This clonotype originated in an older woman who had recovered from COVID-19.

The DNA for the CDR3 is TGTGCCAGCAGCCGGACAGGGTTTGACCACGAGCAGTACTTC. It specifies CASSRTGFDHEQYF. The chain has TRBV5-6 and TRBJ2-7; 8 bases are a match to TRBD1. Germline CDR1 and CDR2: SGHDT and YYEEEE. The CDR3 sequence is 14 residues long. After removal of 4 bases from V and 5 bases from J, the junction contained 8 bases not matched to a gene.